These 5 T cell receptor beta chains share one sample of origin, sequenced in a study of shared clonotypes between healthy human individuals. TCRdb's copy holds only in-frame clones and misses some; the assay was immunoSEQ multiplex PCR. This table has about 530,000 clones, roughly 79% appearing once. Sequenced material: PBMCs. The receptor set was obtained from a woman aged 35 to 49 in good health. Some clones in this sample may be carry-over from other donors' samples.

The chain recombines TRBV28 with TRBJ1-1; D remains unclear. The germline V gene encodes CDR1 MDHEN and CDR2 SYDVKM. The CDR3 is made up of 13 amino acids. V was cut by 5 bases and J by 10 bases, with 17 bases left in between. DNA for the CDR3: TGTGCCAGCAGTCCGCCATCCAGGAATAGAGCTTTCTTT. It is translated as CASSPPSRNRAFF.

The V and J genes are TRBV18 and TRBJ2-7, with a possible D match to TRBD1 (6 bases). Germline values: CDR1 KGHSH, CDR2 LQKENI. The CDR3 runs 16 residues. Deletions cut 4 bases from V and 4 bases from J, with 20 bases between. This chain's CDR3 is CASSLAGQNFGYEQYF. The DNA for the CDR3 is TGTGCCAGCTCACTTGCTGGACAGAACTTCGGGTACGAGCAGTACTTC. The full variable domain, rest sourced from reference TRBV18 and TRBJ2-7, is NAGVMQNPRHLVRRRGQEARLRCSPMKGHSHVYWYRQLPEEGLKFMVYLQKENIIDESGMPKERFSAEFPKEGPSILRIQQVVRGDSAAYFCASSLAGQNFGYEQYFGPGTRLTVT.

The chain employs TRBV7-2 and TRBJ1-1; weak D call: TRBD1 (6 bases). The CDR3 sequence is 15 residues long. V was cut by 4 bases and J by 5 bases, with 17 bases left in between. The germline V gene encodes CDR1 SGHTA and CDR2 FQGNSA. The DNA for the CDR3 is TGTGCCAGCAGCTCGTATCGCCAAGGGGGTACTGAAGCTTTCTTT. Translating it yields CASSSYRQGGTEAFF.

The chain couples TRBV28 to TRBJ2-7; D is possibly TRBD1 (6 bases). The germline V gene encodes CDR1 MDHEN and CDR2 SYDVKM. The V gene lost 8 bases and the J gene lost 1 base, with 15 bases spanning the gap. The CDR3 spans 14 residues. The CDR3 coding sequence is TGTGCCAGCGGAACCGGGACACCATCCTACGAGCAGTACTTC. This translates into CASGTGTPSYEQYF.

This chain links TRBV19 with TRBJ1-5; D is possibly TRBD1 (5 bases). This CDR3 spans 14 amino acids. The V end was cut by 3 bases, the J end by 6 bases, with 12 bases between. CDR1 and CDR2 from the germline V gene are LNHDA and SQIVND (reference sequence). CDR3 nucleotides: TGTGCCAGTAGTATCCAGGGAGTAGGTCAGCCCCAGCATTTT. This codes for CASSIQGVGQPQHF.